Listed here are 8 T cell receptor beta chains from one sample, sequenced in a study of blood T cell repertoires in COVID-19. Clones were read by immunoSEQ multiplex PCR, and TCRdb kept only the in-frame ones, dropping some. The sample yields more than 150,000 clones, roughly nine tenths seen once. The sample was peripheral blood. Receptors originate from a man in his sixties or seventies with active or convalescent COVID-19.

This chain joins TRBV24-1 and TRBJ2-2; D gene unclear. Germline CDR1 KGHDR, CDR2 SFDVKD. Deletions cut 2 bases from V and 4 bases from J, with 4 bases between. The CDR3 runs to 13 residues. CDR3 in DNA: TGTGCCACCAGTGATTCTGTCACCGGGGAGCTGTTTTTT. Its translation: CATSDSVTGELFF.

The chain employs TRBV25-1 and TRBJ1-5, with 10 bases aligning to TRBD1. This CDR3 contains 17 residues. The V and J ends lost 3 bases and 6 bases, in that order; junction bases with no gene match: 11. Germline CDR1 is MGHDK and CDR2 is SYGVNS. The DNA of the CDR3 is TGTGCCAGCAGTGAGATCCGGGACAGGGGATCGGGTCAGCCCCAGCATTTT. Its translation is CASSEIRDRGSGQPQHF.

This sequence joins TRBV10-2 and TRBJ2-7; D is perhaps TRBD2 (6 bases). V lost 1 base to trimming and J lost 6 bases, with 16 bases between them. CDR1 WSHSY and CDR2 SAAADI come from the germline V gene. The length of the CDR3 is 15 residues. The CDR3: CASSEYNPLGGEQYF. CDR3 DNA: TGCGCCAGCAGTGAGTACAACCCATTGGGGGGCGAGCAGTACTTC.

This clone has just one count. The chain combines TRBV12-3 or TRBV12-4 with TRBJ2-5, with a weak D call TRBD2 (5 bases). Trimming stripped 9 bases from V and 1 base from J, with 9 bases between. The CDR3 has 12 amino acids. CDR3 DNA: TGTGCCAGTTCCAGCGGCCAAGAGACCCAGTACTTC. As protein: CASSSGQETQYF.

The chain is built from TRBV7-2 and TRBJ2-7; D possibly corresponds to TRBD2 (6 bases). In germline, CDR1 is SGHTA, CDR2 FQGNSA. V was clipped by 4 bases and J by 2 bases, with 15 bases between them. CDR3 length: 15 residues. The CDR3 DNA follows: TGTGCCAGCAGCTCCGAACTCGGGACTGCCTACGAGCAGTACTTC. Translating it yields CASSSELGTAYEQYF.

V usage is TRBV2 and J usage is TRBJ1-2; the D gene is possibly TRBD1 (5 bases). The V gene's germline CDR1 is SNHLY and CDR2 FYNNEI. Between the trimmed V and J ends, which lost 6 bases and 8 bases, there was a span of 16 bases. CDR3 size: 13 residues. In DNA form, the CDR3 reads TGTGCCAGCAGCTTGGGACTGGGGGAAGGCTACACCTTC. Amino acids: CASSLGLGEGYTF.

This chain joins TRBV2 and TRBJ1-6; 7 nucleotides align to TRBD1. J gave up 4 bases and V 4 bases, and 4 bases lay outside the gene matches. Germline loops: CDR1 SNHLY, CDR2 FYNNEI. The CDR3 extends over 15 amino acids. The CDR3 DNA reads as TGTGCCAGCAGTGGACAGGGCAATTATAATTCACCCCTCCACTTT. Encoded protein: CASSGQGNYNSPLHF. Together with reference TRBV2 and TRBJ1-6, the CDR3 gives the full variable domain: EPEVTQTPSHQVTQMGQEVILRCVPISNHLYFYWYRQILGQKVEFLVSFYNNEISEKSEIFDDQFSVERPDGSNFTLKIRSTKLEDSAMYFCASSGQGNYNSPLHFGNGTRLTVT.

The chain couples TRBV5-1 to TRBJ1-2, with a weak D call TRBD1 (6 bases). CDR1 is SGHRS and CDR2 is YFSETQ in the germline V gene. The ends were cut back, 0 bases at V and 7 bases at J, with 13 bases in the middle. CDR3 length: 14 amino acids. As DNA, the CDR3 is TGCGCCAGCAGCTTGGACAGGGCGCCGCTTGGCTACACCTTC. Translated, it gives CASSLDRAPLGYTF.